Following are 30 T cell receptor beta chains from one sample sequenced in a study of Ad26.COV2.S vaccination and SARS-CoV-2 variants (dated by TCRdb to about 2021). Library preparation employed the immunoSEQ multiplex PCR assay. TCRdb stores this immuneACCESS table with in-frame sequences only. Part of the clones is absent; in the studies checked, under half of the shortfall reflects unresolved V genes, and no reason is known for the rest. A total of 300,000 to 400,000 clones appear in this sample, about 90% of them only once. The ten largest make up around 5% of the sample. The treatment or condition label of this sample denotes: approximately 18 received Ad26.COV2.S at low or high dose, single or two shots; about 5 received placebo; per-sample allocation not given. Repertoires of vaccine and placebo recipients were sequenced from samples taken on day 63 after the first injection. Here the sequenced sample was peripheral blood, taken in a trial of Ad26.COV2.S vaccine versus placebo. These receptors came from a person aged 18-60 years who received the Ad26.COV2.S COVID-19 vaccine or a placebo.

V usage is TRBV25-1 and J usage is TRBJ1-1; the match to TRBD1 covers 7 bases. Germline V gene sequence: CDR1 MGHDK, CDR2 SYGVNS. Losses at the gene ends were 6 bases for V and 3 bases for J; bases not matched to a gene: 7. This CDR3 has 14 residues. The CDR3 nucleotides read TGTGCCAGCAGGGAGACAGGGAGGGACACTGAAGCTTTCTTT. This gives the protein CASRETGRDTEAFF.

The chain links TRBV7-9 to TRBJ2-1, with TRBD1 matching over 7 bases. Trimming took 4 bases from V and 7 from J; bases not matched to a gene: 10. Per germline, CDR1 SEHNR and CDR2 FQNEAQ (reference sequence). The CDR3 consists of 15 residues. CDR3 residues: CASSYARGHLNEQFF. The CDR3 nucleotides read TGTGCCAGCAGCTACGCTAGGGGGCATTTAAATGAGCAGTTCTTC.

The chain recombines TRBV6-5 with TRBJ1-1, with D maybe TRBD1 (6 bases). The CDR3 is made up of 13 amino acids. V lost 8 bases to trimming and J lost 3 bases, with 13 bases between them. Germline V gene lookup returns CDR1 MNHEY and CDR2 SVGAGI. DNA of the CDR3: TGTGCCAGCCGGACAGTCTTCTACACTGAAGCTTTCTTT. Translated, it gives CASRTVFYTEAFF.

The chain combines TRBV7-9 with TRBJ1-2; TRBD1 matches 7 bases. This CDR3 has 16 residues. Germline CDR1 is SEHNR and CDR2 is FQNEAQ (reference sequence). V lost 4 bases and J lost 5; bases outside the gene matches: 13. The CDR3 nucleotides read TGTGCCAGCAGCTCTACAGATACCGGACAGGTTTATGGCTACACCTTC. It specifies CASSSTDTGQVYGYTF. Combining the CDR3 with reference TRBV7-9 and TRBJ1-2 gives the whole variable domain DTGVSQNPRHKITKRGQNVTFRCDPISEHNRLYWYRQTLGQGPEFLTYFQNEAQLEKSRLLSDRFSAERPKGSFSTLEIQRTEQGDSAMYLCASSSTDTGQVYGYTFGSGTRLTVV.

This clone was found once. This chain connects TRBV19 to TRBJ2-1; 13 bases fit TRBD2. With 3 bases clipped from V and 7 bases from J, the junction kept 12 bases outside the gene matches. Germline V CDR1 and CDR2: LNHDA, SQIVND (reference sequence). This CDR3 contains 18 residues. DNA for the CDR3: TGTGCCAGTAGTATTTGGGCTCCGGGACTAGCGGGATGGAATGAGCAGTTCTTC. Residues: CASSIWAPGLAGWNEQFF.

On this clone itself: At one end the junction does not follow the germline gene, possibly because of a read error. The rearrangement uses TRBV6-1 and TRBJ1-1; D perhaps matches TRBD1 (6 bases). The CDR3 is 12 amino acids. CDR1 is MNHNS and CDR2 is SASEGT in the germline V gene. The CDR3 nucleotides read TGTGCCAGCAGAGAAGGGGGCACTGAAGCTTTCTTT. Protein product: CASREGGTEAFF.

CDR3 coding DNA: TGCGCCAGCAGCTCGGGCGGGGGGAAGGAAGAGACCCAGTACTTC. Residues: CASSSGGGKEETQYF. The chain employs TRBV5-1 and TRBJ2-5; 8 bases match TRBD2. Germline V lookup: CDR1 SGHRS, CDR2 YFSETQ. The CDR3 is 15 amino acids. V was clipped by 3 bases and J by 3 bases; unmatched bases: 7.

The chain has TRBV9 and TRBJ2-1; 11 bases agree with TRBD2. Germline values: CDR1 SGDLS, CDR2 YYNGEE. With V trimmed by 3 bases and J by 8 bases, 7 bases remained unmatched. There are 15 residues in the CDR3. The CDR3 sequence is CASSATSGRPDEQFF. Here the CDR3 DNA reads TGTGCCAGCAGCGCCACTAGCGGGAGACCGGATGAGCAGTTCTTC.

The chain couples TRBV7-9 to TRBJ2-3; 15 positions match TRBD2. Germline values: CDR1 SEHNR, CDR2 FQNEAQ (reference sequence). V lost 1 base to trimming and J lost 4 bases; unmatched junction nucleotides: 0. The CDR3 runs 16 residues. CDR3 loop: CASSLGTSGRADTQYF. The CDR3 DNA reads TGTGCCAGCAGCTTAGGGACTAGCGGGAGGGCAGATACGCAGTATTTT.

This chain links TRBV13 with TRBJ2-1; D possibly corresponds to TRBD2 (6 bases). Trimming took 5 bases from V and 4 from J, leaving 15 bases between them. The CDR3 covers 15 residues. Germline assignment: CDR1 PRHDT and CDR2 FYEKMQ (reference sequence). The DNA of the CDR3 is TGTGCCAGCAGCCTCGGGACTTCTACTTACAATGAGCAGTTCTTC. It codes for CASSLGTSTYNEQFF.

The gene calls are TRBV7-9 and TRBJ1-1; D is possibly TRBD1 (5 bases). The CDR3 has 11 amino acids. The ends were cut back, 7 bases at V and 7 bases at J, with 10 bases in the middle. CDR1 is SEHNR, CDR2 FQNEAQ, per germline (reference sequence). The CDR3 coding sequence is TGTGCCAGCACGGGGGAGGGTGAAGCTTTCTTT. Residues: CASTGEGEAFF.

The chain links TRBV29-1 to TRBJ1-4; maybe TRBD1 (6 bases). Trimming cost V 4 bases and J 8 bases, with 29 bases left between them. CDR1 is SQVTM and CDR2 is ANQGSEA in the germline V gene. CDR3 length: 18 residues. CDR3 nucleotides: TGCAGCGTTGCTCCTTGGGGGGCGCAGAGCAGTGTAGGGGAAAAACTGTTTTTT. It encodes CSVAPWGAQSSVGEKLFF.

The chain employs TRBV29-1 and TRBJ1-2; D possibly corresponds to TRBD1 (5 bases). The CDR3 loop spans 13 amino acids. V was trimmed by 3 bases and J by 3 bases, leaving 11 bases between them. CDR1 and CDR2 (germline): SQVTM, ANQGSEA. CDR3: CSVDGPGDYGYTF. The CDR3 nucleotides read TGCAGCGTTGACGGTCCGGGGGACTATGGCTACACCTTC.

This chain connects TRBV19 to TRBJ1-1; D remains unclear. Trimming removed 1 base at V and 3 bases at J, with 9 bases between. There are 14 residues in the CDR3. Per the germline V gene, CDR1 is LNHDA and CDR2 is SQIVND (reference sequence). CDR3 nucleotides: TGTGCCAGTAGTATAGGAGACGGGGACACTGAAGCTTTCTTT. Protein sequence: CASSIGDGDTEAFF.

This clone was detected only once. This sequence joins TRBV19 and TRBJ2-1; unclear D gene. Germline CDR1 and CDR2: LNHDA and SQIVND (reference sequence). V lost 0 bases and J lost 7, with 4 bases in between. The CDR3 consists of 12 residues. CDR3 DNA: TGTGCCAGTAGTATAGACAGGAATGAGCAGTTCTTC. Protein sequence: CASSIDRNEQFF. The full variable domain, rest sourced from reference TRBV19 and TRBJ2-1, is DGGITQSPKYLFRKEGQNVTLSCEQNLNHDAMYWYRQDPGQGLRLIYYSQIVNDFQKGDIAEGYSVSREKKESFPLTVTSAQKNPTAFYLCASSIDRNEQFFGPGTRLTVL.

The V and J genes are TRBV4-3 and TRBJ1-4, with D unclear. V was trimmed by 8 bases and J by 2 bases, leaving 9 bases between them. CDR3 length equals 13 residues. From germline, CDR1 is LGHNA and CDR2 YSLEER. In nucleotides, the CDR3 is TGCGCCAGCGGGCGTTATACTAATGAAAAACTGTTTTTT. Translating gives CASGRYTNEKLFF.

This clone was detected a few times. The chain employs TRBV6-5 and TRBJ1-3, with 8 bases matching TRBD1. Unmatched junction bases numbered 6, after V lost 4 bases and J lost 1 base. The CDR3 length is 16 residues. The V gene's germline CDR1 is MNHEY and CDR2 SVGAGI. CDR3 coding DNA: TGTGCCAGCAGTTGGACAGGGAGGACGTCTGGAAACACCATATATTTT. This codes for CASSWTGRTSGNTIYF.

The chain joins TRBV6-2 or TRBV6-3 to TRBJ2-3, with 7 nucleotides matching TRBD2. CDR3 size: 17 residues. V dropped 2 bases and J dropped 3; count of bases not matched to a gene: 11. Germline V gene data show CDR1 as MNHEY and CDR2 as SVGEGT. The CDR3 DNA sequence: TGTGCCAGCAGTTACCACGGGACTACCCAACCGACAGATACGCAGTATTTT. It is translated as CASSYHGTTQPTDTQYF.

This sequence joins TRBV30 and TRBJ1-1; possibly TRBD1 for D (6 bases). This CDR3 comprises 12 residues. Germline values: CDR1 GTSNPN, CDR2 SVGIG (reference sequence). V was cut by 5 bases and J by 1 base, with 8 bases left in between. The CDR3 sequence: CAWDRSNTEAFF. DNA for the CDR3: TGTGCCTGGGACAGGTCGAACACTGAAGCTTTCTTT.

This clone was picked up one time. This rearrangement joins TRBV7-9 to TRBJ1-1; D ambiguous. This CDR3 contains 16 residues. Trimming removed 1 base from V and 7 bases from J, with 19 bases in between. Germline CDR1 reads SEHNR; CDR2 reads FQNEAQ (reference sequence). CDR3 sequence (DNA): TGTGCCAGCAGCTTAGTTCTGGAGGGTGGGTTAAATGAAGCTTTCTTT. This codes for CASSLVLEGGLNEAFF.

The chain is built from TRBV18 and TRBJ2-3; maybe TRBD1 (6 bases). V lost 1 base to trimming and J lost 5 bases, with 10 bases between them. The CDR3 contains 14 residues. The germline gives CDR1 KGHSH, CDR2 LQKENI. The CDR3 region is CASSPLEGGDTQYF. For the CDR3, the DNA is TGTGCCAGCTCACCACTCGAAGGGGGAGATACGCAGTATTTT.

This rearrangement joins TRBV10-3 to TRBJ1-1; D call uncertain. The CDR3 length is 14 residues. The germline gives CDR1 ENHRY, CDR2 SYGVKD. V was clipped by 0 bases and J by 8 bases, with 13 bases between them. CDR3 nucleotide sequence: TGTGCCATCAGTGAGTCGCCACCCCAGAGGGAAGCTTTCTTT. It specifies CAISESPPQREAFF.

The chain is built from TRBV12-3 or TRBV12-4 and TRBJ1-3; D call uncertain. V was cut by 5 bases and J by 4 bases, with 3 bases left in between. The CDR3 loop spans 11 amino acids. The CDR3 is CASSTGNTIYF. CDR3 coding DNA: TGTGCCAGCAGTACCGGAAACACCATATATTTT.

This clone was observed a handful of times. The same CDR3 can be traced to other DNA sequences in this sample. The chain employs TRBV27 and TRBJ2-7; possibly TRBD1 for D (6 bases). CDR1 is MNHEY, CDR2 SMNVEV, per germline (reference sequence). CDR3 size: 14 residues. V was shortened by 3 bases and J by 4 bases, with 13 bases between the two germline ends. The CDR3: CASSFSGEWYEQYF. DNA of the CDR3: TGTGCCAGCAGTTTTTCAGGGGAATGGTACGAGCAGTACTTC.

The chain has TRBV19 and TRBJ1-1; D possibly corresponds to TRBD1 (5 bases). CDR1 and CDR2 from the germline V gene are LNHDA and SQIVND (reference sequence). This CDR3 region has 15 residues. Trimming stripped 4 bases from V and 1 base from J, with 13 bases between. The CDR3 region is CASSKGHPKNTEAFF. In nucleotides, the CDR3 is TGTGCCAGTAGTAAAGGACACCCTAAGAACACTGAAGCTTTCTTT.

This sequence joins TRBV10-1 and TRBJ2-7; D possibly corresponds to TRBD2 (6 bases). Germline loops: CDR1 WNHNN, CDR2 SYGVQD (reference sequence). The CDR3 contains 17 residues. Trimming took 0 bases from V and 0 from J, leaving 15 bases between them. As DNA, the CDR3 is TGCGCCAGCAGTGAGTCGGAGCCGGGACTGAGCTCCTACGAGCAGTACTTC. Translation gives CASSESEPGLSSYEQYF.

A single count supports this clone. This sequence joins TRBV11-3 and TRBJ1-1; D is undetermined. This CDR3 contains 12 residues. Deletions cut 0 bases from V and 11 bases from J, with 10 bases between. The V gene's germline CDR1 is SGHNT and CDR2 YENEEA. This CDR3 is CASSLDRGSAFF. The CDR3, as DNA: TGTGCCAGCAGCTTAGATCGGGGTAGTGCTTTCTTT.

The genes are TRBV30 and TRBJ2-2; D tentatively fits TRBD1 or TRBD2 (6 bases each). Germline-derived CDR1 and CDR2 are GTSNPN and SVGIG (reference sequence). With 0 bases removed from V and 8 bases from J, the gap between germline ends came to 10 bases. CDR3 size: 13 residues. CDR3 residues: CAWSVQGTGELFF. The CDR3 DNA sequence: TGTGCCTGGAGTGTCCAGGGGACTGGGGAGCTGTTTTTT.

The chain employs TRBV7-3 and TRBJ2-2; perhaps TRBD1 as D (6 bases). V was cut by 6 bases and J by 5 bases, with 13 bases left in between. Germline CDR1 and CDR2: SGHTA and FQGTGA. The CDR3 extends over 14 amino acids. CDR3 residues: CASSPVTGTGELFF. The DNA for the CDR3 is TGTGCCAGCAGTCCCGTCACAGGGACCGGGGAGCTGTTTTTT.

The chain carries TRBV27 and TRBJ1-2; D not resolved. Looked up from germline, CDR1 is MNHEY and CDR2 is SMNVEV (reference sequence). The CDR3 consists of 15 residues. With 5 bases removed from V and 6 bases from J, the gap between germline ends came to 19 bases. The CDR3 DNA reads TGTGCCAGCAGTCCTACACTGAGGGCCCTTAATGGCTACACCTTC. Protein sequence: CASSPTLRALNGYTF.